This TCR beta chain emerged from a study of human T cells and chemical hapten exposure. Attachment of unique molecular identifiers to individual cDNA molecules was performed in the library. Original processing methods: Approximately 99,000 TCRs per sample was the median, with a range of 23,224 to 690,600. TCRdb passed the RACE reads through MiXCR, listing each CDR3 protein once. These V and J calls derive from TCRdb rather than the authors' analysis. Seen here are just over 90,000 distinct CDR3 sequences, about 10% observed once, and the top ten hold 2.5% to 3%. Noted time point: healthy volunteer bleed at 2 weeks. Extraction of total RNA was performed on unfractionated whole blood. Concerning this clonotype: Antigen unknown. This sequence may be a read error, since a much larger clone differs from it by one base.

Study results and limitations: TCRs exceeding a frequency of 1 in 1000 stayed unchanged under DPC sensitization.

Source material: whole blood. The source is a female donor in good health. Some clones in this sample may be carry-over from other donors' samples.

The CDR3 DNA sequence: TGTGCCAGAAGTTACTTCGGAGAGGAAAAACTGTTTTTT. Its protein is CARSYFGEEKLFF. The chain couples TRBV6-2 or TRBV6-3 to TRBJ1-4, with D unclear. CDR3 length: 13 amino acids. Germline V gives CDR1 MNHEY, CDR2 SVGEGT.